Below, one T cell receptor (beta chain) is given with its context. Compared with germline, one end of the junction differs, possibly owing to a read error. The sample comes from a study of tumor and adjacent non-tumor tissue in lung cancer. Study-level background: There were 12 adenocarcinoma, a couple of squamous cell carcinoma and 1 small cell lung cancer cases. Each sample yielded a few million productive TCRbeta reads on average.

TCRbeta libraries were built with three rounds of nested PCR, modified from ARM-PCR. MiXCR was run by TCRdb on the multiplex PCR reads, yielding one entry per CDR3 protein. This table holds tens of thousands of distinct CDR3 sequences, 61% found once. Germline V gene sequence: CDR1 SGHRS, CDR2 YFSETQ. This CDR3 region has 15 residues. RNA was extracted from bulk tissue without any cell sorting. The normal lung tissue was taken more than 3 cm from the tumor edge. What was sequenced was distant non-tumor lung tissue. The source of this sequence is a man between 65 and 85 years old with non-small cell lung cancer. V and J are TRBV5-1 and TRBJ2-5; possible D gene TRBD2, 5 bases. CDR3: CTSSFIRPAVEDRYF. The CDR3 DNA is TGCACCAGCAGCTTCATCAGGCCTGCTGTGGAGGACCGGTACTTC.